This T cell receptor beta chain appears in the sequencing data of a study of T cells in Graves' hyperthyroidism and ophthalmopathy. TCR beta CDR3 sequences were amplified from RNA transcripts. With the HTBI primer set, the TCR CDR3 went through a first round of RT-PCR. TCRdb reanalysed the multiplex PCR reads using MiXCR and keeps one entry per CDR3 protein. The data contain roughly 380,000 distinct CDR3 sequences, 11% to 15% of them seen just once; the ten biggest clones take up approximately 11%. In this sample, this clonotype turned up many times. Per the germline V gene, CDR1 is SGHVS and CDR2 is FQNEAQ. After removal of 4 bases from V and 5 bases from J, the junction contained 5 bases not matched to a gene. This CDR3 region has 15 residues.

The sequencing sample was made of blood. The clonotype was recovered from a woman aged 60-70 years with Graves' hyperthyroidism. The chain links TRBV7-8 to TRBJ2-5; 12 nucleotides line up with TRBD2. The CDR3 region is CASSYLAGGGETQYF. The CDR3 region has the DNA TGTGCCAGCAGCTACCTAGCGGGAGGGGGGGAGACCCAGTACTTC. The full variable domain, rest sourced from reference TRBV7-8 and TRBJ2-5, is GAGVSQSPRYKVAKRGQDVALRCDPISGHVSLFWYQQALGQGPEFLTYFQNEAQLDKSGLPSDRFFAERPEGSVSTLKIQRTQQEDSAVYLCASSYLAGGGETQYFGPGTRLLVL.